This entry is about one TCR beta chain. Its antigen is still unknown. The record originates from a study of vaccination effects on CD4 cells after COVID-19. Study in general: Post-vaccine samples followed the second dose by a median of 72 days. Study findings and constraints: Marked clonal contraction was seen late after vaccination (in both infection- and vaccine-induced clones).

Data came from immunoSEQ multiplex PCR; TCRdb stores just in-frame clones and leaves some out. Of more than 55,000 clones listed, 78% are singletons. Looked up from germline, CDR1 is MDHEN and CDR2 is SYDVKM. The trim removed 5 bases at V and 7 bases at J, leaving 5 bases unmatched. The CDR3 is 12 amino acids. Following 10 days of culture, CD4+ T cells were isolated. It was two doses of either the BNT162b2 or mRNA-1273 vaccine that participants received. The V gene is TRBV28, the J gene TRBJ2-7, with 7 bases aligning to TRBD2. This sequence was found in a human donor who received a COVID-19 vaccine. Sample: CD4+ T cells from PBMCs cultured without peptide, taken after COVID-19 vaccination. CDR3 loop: CASSRTSVEQYF. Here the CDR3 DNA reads TGTGCCAGCAGTCGCACTAGCGTTGAGCAGTACTTC.